The text below deals with one T cell receptor (beta chain). The target antigen is unknown. Clones were sequenced by immunoSEQ multiplex PCR, and TCRdb holds only the in-frame ones, with some missing. The table records approximately 40,000 clones, 76% of them present only once. This sample is part of a study of memory CD4+ T cells and cytomegalovirus serostatus. About the study: Donors were healthy Belgian adults, under 10 CMV seropositive and about two dozen seronegative.

Single viable CD3+CD4+CD8-CD45RO+ cells were sorted as the memory CD4+ T cells. Serum IgG to CMV pp150, pp28, p38 and p52 defined serostatus. Positive selection with CD4 microbeads enriched total CD4+ T cells. The V end was cut by 4 bases, the J end by 4 bases, with 9 bases between. Germline V gene lookup returns CDR1 SGHNT and CDR2 YYREEE (reference sequence). This CDR3 has 13 amino acids. Study findings and constraints: CMV serostatus prediction reached median AUC around 0.95, or 0.9 with US-trained model.

This clonotype was obtained from an adult in good health and CMV-seronegative. The sample taken for sequencing was memory CD4+ T cells from blood. The chain employs TRBV5-4 and TRBJ2-1; D perhaps matches TRBD1 (5 bases). Here the CDR3 reads CASSLDMYNEQFF. The CDR3 region has the DNA TGTGCCAGCAGCCTGGACATGTACAATGAGCAGTTCTTC.